This TCR beta chain is from a study of T cells in Graves' hyperthyroidism and ophthalmopathy. Amplification of TCR beta CDR3 regions was performed using RNA transcripts as template. In the first-round RT-PCR of the TCR CDR3, the HTBI primer set was used. TCRdb re-called the multiplex PCR reads through MiXCR, storing one row per CDR3 protein. There are about 400,000 distinct CDR3 sequences in the sample; about 14% occur only once, and around a fifth lies in the top ten. The junction had 13 bases not matched to a gene; V was cut back by 6 bases and J by 4 bases. The CDR3 length is 16 residues. Whole-study findings and limits: Model output signaled ophthalmopathy a median roughly 6 months ahead of onset.

Patients affected by ophthalmopathy presented a Clinical Activity Score of at least 3, a NOSPECS grade of at least 4, and disease duration below 3 months. It was uncontrolled infection, other autoimmune disease, pregnancy or lactation that excluded patients. Diagnostic decisions used clinical symptoms, serum thyroxine and TRAb, thyroid ultrasound and orbital computed tomography. This clonotype appeared many times. Its antigen is as yet unknown. The TCR originated in a woman in her 30s with Graves' ophthalmopathy. The sequencing input was blood. The J gene is TRBJ1-1, the V gene TRBV12-3 or TRBV12-4; 8 bases line up with TRBD1. CDR3 sequence: CASRSRTGLVGTEAFF. Written as DNA, the CDR3 is TGTGCCAGCAGGAGCCGGACAGGGTTGGTAGGCACTGAAGCTTTCTTT.